This entry is about one T cell receptor beta chain. What it recognizes is unknown. This specimen comes from a study of T cell clusters in autoimmune cytopenias. One tube held mixed TRB-A and TRB-B primer pools for touch-down PCR. No DNA is given; TCRdb re-called the multiplex PCR reads and lists each CDR3 protein once. Recorded for this sample: approximately 16,000 distinct CDR3 sequences. TRB amplification used roughly 250 ng of peripheral blood genomic DNA. Overall study results and limits: TRB repertoire shifts in secondary cytopenia and chronic lymphocytic leukemia mostly reflected lymphoma, not autoimmunity. Comparing secondary cytopenia with chronic lymphocytic leukemia showed no cluster-lack signature, apparently masked by lymphoma repertoire. Healthy donors had roughly 3-fold more exclusive TRB clusters than active autoimmune hepatitis patients.

This TCR was recovered from a human donor with an autoimmune cytopenia or autoimmune hepatitis (not recorded which). Sequenced input: peripheral blood.

The CDR3 sequence: CSARDQGREHGYTF. This chain uses TRBV20-1 with TRBJ1-2; TCRdb proposes TRBD1, but this gene call is untestable without DNA. The CDR3 length is 14 residues. Germline loops: CDR1 DFQATT, CDR2 SNEGSKA (reference sequence).